This TCR beta chain was identified in a study of PD-L1 blockade in urothelial cancer. The overall study: Beginning in about 2014, patients received atezolizumab, given as 1,200 mg intravenously every 3 weeks. A median blood sample held about 150,000 T cells and around 80,000 unique TCRs.

The data were produced by immunoSEQ multiplex PCR, yet TCRdb's version contains in-frame clones alone and is incomplete. The sample shows about 91,000 clones, around four fifths of them seen only once. Germline V gene lookup returns CDR1 MGHRA and CDR2 YSYEKL. This CDR3 spans 17 amino acids. Trimming stripped 1 base from V and 4 bases from J, with 17 bases between. Overall study results and limits: Tumor-associated clones in blood expanded more at 3 weeks in durable-benefit patients.

Time point specified: peripheral blood 6 weeks after treatment start. Only a few counts were recorded for this clone. No antigen is known for it. The chain recombines TRBV4-1 with TRBJ1-3; no definite D call. The source is a man between 70 and 80 years old with urothelial cancer. The sample in question was PBMCs, obtained around atezolizumab (anti-PD-L1) treatment. The CDR3 is CASSQVGKDGGGNTIYF. CDR3 DNA sequence: TGCGCCAGCAGCCAAGTCGGGAAGGATGGTGGCGGAAACACCATATATTTT.